The clone carrying this TCR beta chain was counted once. The CDR3 contains 18 residues. With 0 bases removed from V and 1 base from J, the gap between germline ends came to 18 bases. Germline CDR1 and CDR2: MGHRA and YSYEKL. The data were obtained in a study of T cells in tuberculosis. After thawing and overnight rest, PBMC were stained with GMM-loaded CD1B tetramer, viability dye and anti-CD3 for sorting. CD1B tetramers were loaded with Rhodococcus equi-derived C32 glucose monomycolate. Data came from immunoSEQ multiplex PCR; TCRdb stores just in-frame clones and leaves some out. The table records 55,000 to 60,000 clones, approximately 88% of them present only once.

This chain uses TRBV4-1 with TRBJ1-1, with D possibly TRBD1 on 5 matching bases. Sequenced: CD1b-GMM tetramer-negative cells sorted from PBMCs. The sequence was obtained from an adult woman with latent tuberculosis. CDR3 region: CASSQDIQGSASNTEAFF. CDR3 nucleotides: TGCGCCAGCAGCCAAGATATTCAGGGTTCCGCCTCGAACACTGAAGCTTTCTTT.